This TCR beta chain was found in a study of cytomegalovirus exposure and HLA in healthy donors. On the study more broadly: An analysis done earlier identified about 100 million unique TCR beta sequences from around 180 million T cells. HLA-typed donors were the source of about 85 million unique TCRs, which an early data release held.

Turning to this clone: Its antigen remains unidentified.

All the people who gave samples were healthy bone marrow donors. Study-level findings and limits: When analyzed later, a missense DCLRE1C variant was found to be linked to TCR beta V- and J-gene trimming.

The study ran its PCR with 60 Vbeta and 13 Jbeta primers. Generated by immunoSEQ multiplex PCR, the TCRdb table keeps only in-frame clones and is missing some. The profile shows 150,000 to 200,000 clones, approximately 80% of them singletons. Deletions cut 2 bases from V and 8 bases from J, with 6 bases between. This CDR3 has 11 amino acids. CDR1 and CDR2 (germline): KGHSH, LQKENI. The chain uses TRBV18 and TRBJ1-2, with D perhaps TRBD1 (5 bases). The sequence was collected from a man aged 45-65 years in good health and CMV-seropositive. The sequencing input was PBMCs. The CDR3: CASSPDSGYTF. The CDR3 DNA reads TGTGCCAGCTCACCAGACAGCGGCTACACCTTC.